These 30 T cell receptor beta chains share one sample of origin, sequenced in a study of vaccination and CD4 T cells after COVID-19. Time point here: late sampling 161 to 241 days after vaccination in a few convalescent patients. MiXCR was run by TCRdb on the PCR reads, yielding one entry per CDR3 protein. The sample lists 26,000 or so distinct CDR3 sequences, approximately 49% seen once, with 5.8% in the top ten. Material: CD4+ T cells from blood, obtained about 7 months after SARS-CoV-2 vaccination. The source of these receptors is a human donor who had recovered from COVID-19.

The chain has TRBV6-1 and TRBJ1-2, with 11 positions matching TRBD1. Germline V CDR1 and CDR2: MNHNS, SASEGT. The CDR3 consists of 15 residues. The V gene end was trimmed by 2 bases and the J gene end by 4 bases; junction bases not matched to a gene: 3. In DNA, the CDR3 is TGTGCCAGCAGTGAATGGACAGGGGGCATCTATGGCTACACCTTC. Protein: CASSEWTGGIYGYTF.

The J gene is TRBJ1-1, the V gene TRBV7-9, with D possibly being TRBD1 (6 bases). The CDR3 runs 15 residues. Trimming left V 5 bases short and J 0 bases short, with 13 bases between. The V gene's germline CDR1 is SEHNR and CDR2 FQNEAQ (reference sequence). DNA for the CDR3: TGTGCCAGCAGCCCAGGGGCCCGTCTGAACACTGAAGCTTTCTTT. Its protein is CASSPGARLNTEAFF.

This chain connects TRBV20-1 to TRBJ1-1; D is undetermined. CDR3 length equals 13 residues. The V gene lost 4 bases and the J gene lost 1 base, with 10 bases spanning the gap. Germline V lookup: CDR1 DFQATT, CDR2 SNEGSKA (reference sequence). The chain's CDR3 is CSATFVRNTEAFF. In nucleotides, the CDR3 is TGCAGTGCTACCTTCGTCCGGAACACTGAAGCTTTCTTT.

The V and J genes are TRBV19 and TRBJ1-5; D remains ambiguous. CDR1 is LNHDA, CDR2 SQIVND, per germline (reference sequence). The CDR3 has 15 amino acids. Trimming stripped 5 bases from V and 0 bases from J, with 11 bases between. CDR3 in DNA: TGTGCCAGTAGTTCCGTGCTGTATAGCAATCAGCCCCAGCATTTT. This codes for CASSSVLYSNQPQHF.

This rearrangement joins TRBV28 to TRBJ1-1, with a weak D call TRBD1 (5 bases). CDR1 is MDHEN, CDR2 SYDVKM, per germline. Trimming took 6 bases from V and 0 from J, leaving 20 bases between them. CDR3 length: 17 amino acids. CDR3 DNA sequence: TGTGCCAGCAGCCCCACTGGGGGGGAAGGGATGAACACTGAAGCTTTCTTT. Its protein product is CASSPTGGEGMNTEAFF.

V usage is TRBV7-6 and J usage is TRBJ2-2; D could derive from TRBD1 or TRBD2 (5 bases each). This CDR3 spans 16 amino acids. Germline values: CDR1 SGHVS, CDR2 FNYEAQ. V was cut by 2 bases and J by 3 bases, with 13 bases left in between. The CDR3 bases are TGTGCCAGCAGCTTAAAGAGGGGTGTCGACACCGGGGAGCTGTTTTTT. Its protein product is CASSLKRGVDTGELFF. The whole variable domain, remainder taken from reference TRBV7-6 and TRBJ2-2, is GAGVSQSPRYKVTKRGQDVALRCDPISGHVSLYWYRQALGQGPEFLTYFNYEAQQDKSGLPNDRFSAERPEGSISTLTIQRTEQRDSAMYRCASSLKRGVDTGELFFGEGSRLTVL.

The chain uses TRBV15 and TRBJ1-1; D not resolved. Germline assignment: CDR1 LNHNV and CDR2 YYDKDF (reference sequence). The length of the CDR3 is 13 residues. Trimming pared 0 bases from V and 1 base from J, leaving 3 bases between. CDR3 sequence (DNA): TGTGCCACCAGCAGAGAAGAGAACACTGAAGCTTTCTTT. This translates into CATSREENTEAFF.

There are a few counts of this clonotype. The gene calls are TRBV20-1 and TRBJ2-5; 9 nucleotides line up with TRBD2. The CDR3 contains 14 residues. Germline V gene lookup returns CDR1 DFQATT and CDR2 SNEGSKA (reference sequence). The V gene end was trimmed by 0 bases and the J gene end by 7 bases; junction bases not matched to a gene: 6. CDR3 amino acids: CSARDPLAGTTQYF. As DNA, the CDR3 is TGCAGTGCTAGAGATCCCCTAGCGGGAACGACCCAGTACTTC.

About this clonotype: This clone may be a read error of a much larger clone one base away. This rearrangement joins TRBV28 to TRBJ2-5, with 7 bases matching TRBD1. Germline assignment: CDR1 MDHEN and CDR2 SYDVKM. The length of the CDR3 is 15 residues. CDR3 nucleotide sequence: TGTACCAGCACTACCCCTGAAGGGACAGCAGAGACCCAGTACTTC. It is translated as CTSTTPEGTAETQYF.

The V gene is TRBV24-1, the J gene TRBJ2-1, with TRBD2 matching over 9 bases. The ends lost 2 bases at V and 8 bases at J; junction bases unmatched: 9. Looked up from germline, CDR1 is KGHDR and CDR2 is SFDVKD. This CDR3 is built from 16 residues. The CDR3 DNA reads as TGTGCCACCAGTGATTCCGATAGCGGGAGTCTCGATGAGCAGTTCTTC. Encoded protein: CATSDSDSGSLDEQFF.

The V and J genes are TRBV7-6 and TRBJ2-3; D gene uncertain. CDR3 size: 14 residues. Trimming pared 2 bases from V and 5 bases from J, leaving 11 bases between. Germline values: CDR1 SGHVS, CDR2 FNYEAQ. CDR3 in amino acids: CASSLMVSVDTQYF. CDR3 sequence (DNA): TGTGCCAGCAGCTTAATGGTATCGGTAGATACGCAGTATTTT.

V is TRBV20-1 and J is TRBJ2-6; 9 nucleotides line up with TRBD1. Per the germline V gene, CDR1 is DFQATT and CDR2 is SNEGSKA (reference sequence). This CDR3 has 15 residues. Trimming cost V 3 bases and J 4 bases; bases outside gene matches: 4. In DNA, the CDR3 is TGCAGTGCTAGCAACAGGGGGCCAGGGGCCAACGTCCTGACTTTC. It translates to CSASNRGPGANVLTF.

This clonotype was seen more than once but under ten times. The chain combines TRBV7-8 with TRBJ2-1, with 9 bases aligning to TRBD2. Germline CDR1 reads SGHVS; CDR2 reads FQNEAQ. The CDR3 is 15 residues long. The junction had 4 bases not matched to a gene; V was cut back by 1 base and J by 6 bases. The CDR3 spells CASSLVGGRVNEQFF. DNA of the CDR3: TGTGCCAGCAGCTTAGTGGGCGGGAGGGTCAATGAGCAGTTCTTC.

The chain couples TRBV20-1 to TRBJ2-7; 8 bases are shared with TRBD2. The trim removed 3 bases at V and 3 bases at J, leaving 4 bases unmatched. This CDR3 spans 13 amino acids. Germline-derived CDR1 and CDR2 are DFQATT and SNEGSKA (reference sequence). The CDR3 is CSARGTSDYEQYF. As DNA, the CDR3 is TGCAGTGCTAGGGGGACTAGTGACTACGAGCAGTACTTC.

This clonotype has only a few counts. This chain links TRBV20-1 with TRBJ1-5; weak D call: TRBD1 (5 bases). The germline CDR1 and CDR2 sequences are DFQATT and SNEGSKA (reference sequence). V was pared by 1 base and J by 6 bases, with 13 bases between. The CDR3 contains 14 residues. In nucleotides, the CDR3 is TGCAGTGCTAGAGCCCTAGCGGGGGGTCAGCCCCAGCATTTT. Protein sequence: CSARALAGGQPQHF.

The gene calls are TRBV20-1 and TRBJ2-7; 8 bases are shared with TRBD1. The CDR3 is 15 amino acids. J lost 1 base, V lost 2 bases, and 7 bases had no gene match. Germline V lookup: CDR1 DFQATT, CDR2 SNEGSKA (reference sequence). The CDR3 DNA reads as TGCAGTGCTAGATCGTCGACAGGGGCGTCCTACGAGCAGTACTTC. Its protein is CSARSSTGASYEQYF.

V and J are TRBV19 and TRBJ2-5; D may be TRBD2 (6 bases). The V gene's germline CDR1 is LNHDA and CDR2 SQIVND (reference sequence). V gave up 3 bases and J gave up 4 bases, with 15 bases separating them. The CDR3 runs 15 residues. CDR3 bases: TGTGCCAGTAGTATCGATAGGGCGGGGCTAGAGACCCAGTACTTC. It codes for CASSIDRAGLETQYF.

Only a few counts were recorded for this clonotype. The CDR3 DNA sequence: TGCAGTGCTAGAGATCACGAAGGGGGGGAAGTTGGAGGCTACACCTTC. Amino acid sequence: CSARDHEGGEVGGYTF. The chain employs TRBV20-1 and TRBJ1-2; a weak D match, TRBD1 (6 bases). The CDR3 length is 16 residues. In germline, CDR1 is DFQATT, CDR2 SNEGSKA (reference sequence). V dropped 0 bases and J dropped 8 bases, with 22 bases sitting between them.

The V and J genes are TRBV5-1 and TRBJ2-7; D unresolved. From germline, CDR1 is SGHRS and CDR2 YFSETQ. The CDR3 is 14 residues long. V shed 4 bases and J shed 1 base, with 12 bases lying between them. In DNA form, the CDR3 reads TGCGCCAGCAGCCCGTTGCTGGGTTCCTACGAGCAGTACTTC. Amino acids: CASSPLLGSYEQYF.

Only a few counts were recorded for this clonotype. V and J are TRBV6-1 and TRBJ1-6, with 7 bases fitting TRBD1. Germline CDR1 reads MNHNS; CDR2 reads SASEGT. The V gene end was trimmed by 5 bases and the J gene end by 5 bases; junction bases not matched to a gene: 9. The CDR3 has 16 amino acids. For the CDR3, the DNA is TGTGCCAGCAGTAACCCTCCCGGGACAGATAATTCACCCCTCCACTTT. This codes for CASSNPPGTDNSPLHF.

This clonotype has just a few counts. The V and J genes are TRBV6-1 and TRBJ1-5; possible D gene TRBD1, 5 bases. V gave up 6 bases and J gave up 4 bases, with 13 bases separating them. The CDR3 covers 14 residues. Germline V CDR1 and CDR2: MNHNS, SASEGT. CDR3 residues: CASSAGRRNQPQHF. CDR3 in DNA: TGTGCCAGCAGCGCGGGACGCCGTAATCAGCCCCAGCATTTT.

The rearrangement uses TRBV10-3 and TRBJ2-3; D is unclear. The CDR3 is made up of 13 amino acids. V lost 3 bases and J lost 4, with 8 bases in between. CDR1 is ENHRY, CDR2 SYGVKD, per germline. CDR3 sequence: CAISDGRPDTQYF. The CDR3 coding sequence is TGTGCCATCAGTGATGGGCGCCCAGATACGCAGTATTTT.

There are a few counts of this clonotype. The V call is TRBV10-3, the J call TRBJ2-7, with 7 bases lining up with TRBD1. The CDR3 sequence is 14 residues long. V trimming: 6 bases; J trimming: 7 bases; junction bases outside the gene matches: 12. From germline, CDR1 is ENHRY and CDR2 SYGVKD. Here the CDR3 reads CAISPLTGPMEQYF. The CDR3 nucleotides are TGTGCCATCAGCCCGCTGACAGGGCCAATGGAGCAGTACTTC.

This clonotype qualifies as medium-sized. The chain combines TRBV6-1 with TRBJ2-1; 8 nucleotides match TRBD1. This CDR3 is built from 14 residues. Germline CDR1 is MNHNS and CDR2 is SASEGT. Trimming cost V 5 bases and J 4 bases; bases outside gene matches: 4. The CDR3 region is CASSTGQEYNEQFF. The CDR3 nucleotides read TGTGCCAGCAGTACGGGACAGGAGTACAATGAGCAGTTCTTC.

The genes are TRBV28 and TRBJ1-6; 9 bases match TRBD1. J gave up 9 bases and V 7 bases, and 10 bases lay outside the gene matches. The CDR3 is made up of 15 amino acids. Germline V CDR1 and CDR2: MDHEN, SYDVKM. The CDR3 protein is CASTRGGQGGSPLHF. The CDR3 nucleotides are TGTGCCAGCACGCGGGGGGGACAGGGCGGTTCACCCCTCCACTTT. Full variable domain (remainder filled in from reference TRBV28 and TRBJ1-6): DVKVTQSSRYLVKRTGEKVFLECVQDMDHENMFWYRQDPGLGLRLIYFSYDVKMKEKGDIPEGYSVSREKKERFSLILESASTNQTSMYLCASTRGGQGGSPLHFGNGTRLTVT.

This chain links TRBV2 with TRBJ1-2; no clear D gene. Trimming took off 2 bases at V and 4 bases at J, with 11 bases between the two ends. Germline-derived CDR1 and CDR2 are SNHLY and FYNNEI. The CDR3 has 14 residues. CDR3 DNA sequence: TGTGCCAGCAGTGAATTTGGAGTGGTCTATGGCTACACCTTC. This encodes CASSEFGVVYGYTF.

This sequence joins TRBV19 and TRBJ2-7; 7 bases are shared with TRBD1. The germline gives CDR1 LNHDA, CDR2 SQIVND (reference sequence). Trimming at V came to 3 bases and at J to 6 bases, leaving 8 bases not matched to a gene. The CDR3 runs to 14 residues. The CDR3 protein is CASSITGTEGEQYF. The CDR3 DNA sequence: TGTGCCAGTAGTATCACCGGGACAGAGGGCGAGCAGTACTTC.

This clonotype is judged medium-sized. V is TRBV6-4 and J is TRBJ2-3, with 7 positions matching TRBD1. V was clipped by 0 bases and J by 4 bases; unmatched bases: 1. CDR3 length: 14 amino acids. CDR1 and CDR2 (germline): MRHNA, SNTAGT. The CDR3 region is CASSDSTGPDTQYF. CDR3 nucleotides: TGTGCCAGCAGTGACTCGACAGGGCCAGATACGCAGTATTTT.

The J gene is TRBJ1-1, the V gene TRBV19; 9 bases are shared with TRBD1. V lost 10 bases and J lost 2; bases outside the gene matches: 5. CDR3 length equals 13 residues. Germline V gene sequence: CDR1 LNHDA, CDR2 SQIVND (reference sequence). The CDR3 region has the DNA TGTGCCACCGAGACAGGGGGAAACACTGAAGCTTTCTTT. Amino acid sequence: CATETGGNTEAFF.

The chain carries TRBV20-1 and TRBJ1-5; TRBD1 agrees at 7 bases. CDR1 and CDR2 (germline): DFQATT, SNEGSKA (reference sequence). The CDR3 runs 15 residues. After removal of 4 bases from V and 9 bases from J, the junction contained 15 bases not matched to a gene. CDR3 region: CSANGQGTVFMPQHF. The CDR3 DNA reads TGCAGTGCTAACGGCCAAGGGACAGTGTTTATGCCCCAGCATTTT.